The entry below gives a single T cell receptor (beta chain) sequence along with its context. This sample was included in a study of T cells in Graves' hyperthyroidism and ophthalmopathy. RNA transcripts served as the template for amplifying TCR beta CDR3 regions. The HTBI primer set drove a first-round RT-PCR of the TCR CDR3. TCRdb redid the calling of the multiplex PCR reads with MiXCR, one entry per CDR3 protein. The table lists 280,000 or so distinct CDR3 sequences, less than 30% of them singletons. The origin of this receptor is a man between 35 and 55 years old with Graves' hyperthyroidism that later progressed to Graves' ophthalmopathy. The sequenced sample was blood.

In DNA, the CDR3 is TGTGCCTGGAGCCAGGGAGATGAAGCTTTCTTT. It encodes CAWSQGDEAFF. This chain joins TRBV30 and TRBJ1-1; D may be TRBD1 (5 bases). V lost 3 bases to trimming and J lost 7 bases, with 9 bases between them. There are 11 residues in the CDR3. CDR1 and CDR2 from the germline V gene are GTSNPN and SVGIG (reference sequence). The variable domain in full, completed from reference TRBV30 and TRBJ1-1, reads SQTIHQWPATLVQPVGSPLSLECTVEGTSNPNLYWYRQAAGRGLQLLFYSVGIGQISSEVPQNLSASRPQDRQFILSSKKLLLSDSGFYLCAWSQGDEAFFGQGTRLTVV.